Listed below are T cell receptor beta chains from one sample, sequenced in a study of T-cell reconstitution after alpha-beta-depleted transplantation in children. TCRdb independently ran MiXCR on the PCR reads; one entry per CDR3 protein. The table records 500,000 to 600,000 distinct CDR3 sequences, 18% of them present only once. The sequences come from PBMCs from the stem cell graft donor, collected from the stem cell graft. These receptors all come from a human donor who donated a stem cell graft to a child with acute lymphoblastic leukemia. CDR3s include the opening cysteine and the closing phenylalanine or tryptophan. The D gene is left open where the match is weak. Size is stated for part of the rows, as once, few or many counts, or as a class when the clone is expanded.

TGCAGTGCCCAGTCAAATGAGCAGTTCTTC,CSAQSNEQFF,TRBJ2-1,TRBV20-1,NA,few
TGTGCCATCGGGTCTAGCGGGGGGCCCCAAGAGACCCAGTACTTC,CAIGSSGGPQETQYF,TRBJ2-5,TRBV10-3,TRBD2,few
TGCGCCAGCAGATTGGTTTCGGGGACGGGCACCGGGGAGCTGTTTTTT,CASRLVSGTGTGELFF,TRBJ2-2,TRBV5-1,NA,few
TGTGCCAGCAGCGTCGGCGGAGACTCTGGAAACACCATATATTTT,CASSVGGDSGNTIYF,TRBJ1-3,TRBV9,NA,NA
TGTGCCATCAGTTCCGGGGACAGTCGGAACTATGGCTACACCTTC,CAISSGDSRNYGYTF,TRBJ1-2,TRBV10-3,TRBD1,NA
TGTGCCAGCAGTGAATCCCAGGCCTACGAGCAGTACTTC,CASSESQAYEQYF,TRBJ2-7,TRBV25-1,NA,NA
TGTGCCAGCACCCAATTAGCGGGGACTAGCTCTGGGGCCAACGTCCTGACTTTC,CASTQLAGTSSGANVLTF,TRBJ2-6,TRBV3-1,TRBD2,NA
TGTGCCAGCAGGTCGACTACAGGGGCGCAATCGACCCAGTACTTC,CASRSTTGAQSTQYF,TRBJ2-5,TRBV12-3/TRBV12-4,TRBD1,NA
TGCGCCAGCAGCTCCGGACAGGAGACCTACAATGAGCAGTTCTTC,CASSSGQETYNEQFF,TRBJ2-1,TRBV5-1,TRBD1,NA
TGCGCCAGCAGCTGGGGACAGGGACTTACCGAAGCTTTCTTT,CASSWGQGLTEAFF,TRBJ1-1,TRBV5-1,TRBD1,few
TGCGCCAGCAGCGCCGAGACAGGCCCCTACAATGAGCAGTTCTTC,CASSAETGPYNEQFF,TRBJ2-1,TRBV5-1,NA,few